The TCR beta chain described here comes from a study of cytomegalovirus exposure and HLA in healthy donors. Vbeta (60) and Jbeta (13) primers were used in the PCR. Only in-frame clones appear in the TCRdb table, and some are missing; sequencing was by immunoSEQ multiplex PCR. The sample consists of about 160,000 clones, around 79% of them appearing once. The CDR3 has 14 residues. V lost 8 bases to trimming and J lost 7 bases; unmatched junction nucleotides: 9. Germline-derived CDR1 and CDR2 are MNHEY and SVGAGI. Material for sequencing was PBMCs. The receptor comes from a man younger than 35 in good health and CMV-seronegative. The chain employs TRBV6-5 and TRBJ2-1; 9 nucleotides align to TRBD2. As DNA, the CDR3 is TGTGCCAGCGCTGGGCTAGCGGGGACAAATGAGCAGTTCTTC. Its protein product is CASAGLAGTNEQFF.